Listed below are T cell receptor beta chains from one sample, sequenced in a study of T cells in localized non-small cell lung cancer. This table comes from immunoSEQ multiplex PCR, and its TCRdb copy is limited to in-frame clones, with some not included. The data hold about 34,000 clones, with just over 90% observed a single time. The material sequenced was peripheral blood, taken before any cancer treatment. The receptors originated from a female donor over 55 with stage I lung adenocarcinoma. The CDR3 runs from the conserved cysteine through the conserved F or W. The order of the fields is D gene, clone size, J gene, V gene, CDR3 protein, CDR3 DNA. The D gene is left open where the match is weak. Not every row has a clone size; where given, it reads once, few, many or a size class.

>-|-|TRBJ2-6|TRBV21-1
CASATACSGANVLTF
TGTGCCAGCGCTACAGCCTGCTCTGGGGCCAACGTCCTGACTTTC
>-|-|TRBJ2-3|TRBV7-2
CASSLGLRTDTQYF
TGTGCCAGCAGCTTAGGACTTCGCACAGATACGCAGTATTTT
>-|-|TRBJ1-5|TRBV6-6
CASSYSDSPSNQPQHF
TGTGCCAGCAGTTATTCGGACAGTCCTAGCAATCAGCCCCAGCATTTT
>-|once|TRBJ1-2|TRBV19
CASRTAEANYGYTF
TGTGCCAGTAGAACGGCAGAAGCTAACTATGGCTACACCTTC
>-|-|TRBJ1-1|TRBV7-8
CASSSGRVGSKNTEAFF
TGTGCCAGCAGCTCTGGCAGGGTCGGGTCGAAGAACACTGAAGCTTTCTTT
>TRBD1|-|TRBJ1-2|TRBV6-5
CASSYTGDGYTF
TGTGCCAGCAGTTATACAGGGGATGGCTACACCTTC
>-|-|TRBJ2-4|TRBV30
CAWNRVGRVAKNIQYF
TGTGCCTGGAATAGGGTCGGCAGAGTAGCCAAAAACATTCAGTACTTC
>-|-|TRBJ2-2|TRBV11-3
CASSFGGSGELFF
TGTGCCAGCAGCTTCGGGGGCTCCGGGGAGCTGTTTTTT
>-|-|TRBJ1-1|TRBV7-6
CASSPGAGANTEAFF
TGTGCCAGCAGCCCCGGGGCGGGGGCGAACACTGAAGCTTTCTTT
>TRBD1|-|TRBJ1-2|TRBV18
CASSPGGQGAYGYTF
TGTGCCAGCTCACCAGGCGGGCAGGGGGCGTATGGCTACACCTTC
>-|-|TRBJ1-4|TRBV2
CASRKYATNEKLFF
TGTGCCAGCAGGAAATATGCAACTAATGAAAAACTGTTTTTT